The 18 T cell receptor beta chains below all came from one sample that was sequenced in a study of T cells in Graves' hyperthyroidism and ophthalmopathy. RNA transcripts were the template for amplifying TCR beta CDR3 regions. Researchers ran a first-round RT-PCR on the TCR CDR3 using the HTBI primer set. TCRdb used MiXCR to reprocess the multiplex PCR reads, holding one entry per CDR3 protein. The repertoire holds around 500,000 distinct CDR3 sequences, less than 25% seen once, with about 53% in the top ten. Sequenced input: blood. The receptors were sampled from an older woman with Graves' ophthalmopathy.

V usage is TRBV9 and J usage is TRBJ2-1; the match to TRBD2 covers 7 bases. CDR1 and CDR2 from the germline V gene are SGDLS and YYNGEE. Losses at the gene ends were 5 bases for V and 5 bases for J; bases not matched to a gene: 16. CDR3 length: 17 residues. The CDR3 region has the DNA TGTGCCAGCAGTTTCCCCTCGGGGGGAGGGCCTAACAATGAGCAGTTCTTC. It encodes CASSFPSGGGPNNEQFF. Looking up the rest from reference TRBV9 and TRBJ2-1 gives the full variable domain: DSGVTQTPKHLITATGQRVTLRCSPRSGDLSVYWYQQSLDQGLQFLIQYYNGEERAKGNILERFSAQQFPDLHSELNLSSLELGDSALYFCASSFPSGGGPNNEQFFGPGTRLTVL.

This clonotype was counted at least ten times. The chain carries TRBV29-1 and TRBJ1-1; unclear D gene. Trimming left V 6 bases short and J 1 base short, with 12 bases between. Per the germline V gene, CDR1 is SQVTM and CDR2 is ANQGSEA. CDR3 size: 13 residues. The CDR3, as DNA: TGCAGCGTCCTACCGGTCGGGAACACTGAAGCTTTCTTT. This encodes CSVLPVGNTEAFF.

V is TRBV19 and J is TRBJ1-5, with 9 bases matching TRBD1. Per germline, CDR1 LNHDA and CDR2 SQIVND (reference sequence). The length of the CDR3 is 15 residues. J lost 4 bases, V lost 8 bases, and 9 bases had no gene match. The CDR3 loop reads CASQPNRGLNQPQHF. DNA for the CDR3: TGTGCCAGTCAACCCAACAGGGGGCTGAATCAGCCCCAGCATTTT.

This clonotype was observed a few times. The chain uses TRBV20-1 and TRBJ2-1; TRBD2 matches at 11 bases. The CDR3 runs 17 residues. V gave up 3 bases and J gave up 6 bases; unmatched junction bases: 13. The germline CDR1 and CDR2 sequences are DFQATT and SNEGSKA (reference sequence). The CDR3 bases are TGCAGTGCTAGGGAATCGAGTAGCGGGAGGGCCGGCAATGAGCAGTTCTTC. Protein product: CSARESSSGRAGNEQFF.

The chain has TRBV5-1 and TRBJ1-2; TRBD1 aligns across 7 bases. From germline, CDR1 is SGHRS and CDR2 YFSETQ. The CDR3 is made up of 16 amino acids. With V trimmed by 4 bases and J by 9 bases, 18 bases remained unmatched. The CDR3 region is CASSTTGTAQTMSYTF. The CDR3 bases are TGCGCCAGCAGCACCACCGGGACAGCACAGACTATGAGCTACACCTTC. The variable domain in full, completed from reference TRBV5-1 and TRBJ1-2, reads KAGVTQTPRYLIKTRGQQVTLSCSPISGHRSVSWYQQTPGQGLQFLFEYFSETQRNKGNFPGRFSGRQFSNSRSEMNVSTLELGDSALYLCASSTTGTAQTMSYTFGSGTRLTVV.

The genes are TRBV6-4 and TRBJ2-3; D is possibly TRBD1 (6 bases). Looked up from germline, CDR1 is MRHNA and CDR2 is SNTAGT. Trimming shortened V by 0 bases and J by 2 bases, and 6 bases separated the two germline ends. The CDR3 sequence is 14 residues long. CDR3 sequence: CASSDSGATDTQYF. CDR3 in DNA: TGTGCCAGCAGTGACTCGGGGGCCACAGATACGCAGTATTTT.

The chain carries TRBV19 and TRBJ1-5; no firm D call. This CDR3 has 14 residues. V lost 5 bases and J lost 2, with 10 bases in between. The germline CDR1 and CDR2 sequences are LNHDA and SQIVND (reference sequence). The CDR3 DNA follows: TGTGCCAGTAGTCCGCAGGTAGGCAATCAGCCCCAGCATTTT. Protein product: CASSPQVGNQPQHF.

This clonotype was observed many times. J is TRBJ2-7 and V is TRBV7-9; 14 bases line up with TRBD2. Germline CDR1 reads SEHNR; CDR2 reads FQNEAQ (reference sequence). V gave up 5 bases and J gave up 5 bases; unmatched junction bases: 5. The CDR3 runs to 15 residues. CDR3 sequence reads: CASSKRLAGGDEQYF. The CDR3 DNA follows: TGTGCCAGCAGCAAACGACTAGCGGGAGGGGACGAGCAGTACTTC.

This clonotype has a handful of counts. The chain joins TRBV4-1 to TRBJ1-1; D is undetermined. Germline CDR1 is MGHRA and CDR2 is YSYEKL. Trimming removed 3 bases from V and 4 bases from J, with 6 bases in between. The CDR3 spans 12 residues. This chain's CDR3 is CASSHTGTEAFF. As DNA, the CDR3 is TGCGCCAGCAGCCACACCGGCACTGAAGCTTTCTTT.

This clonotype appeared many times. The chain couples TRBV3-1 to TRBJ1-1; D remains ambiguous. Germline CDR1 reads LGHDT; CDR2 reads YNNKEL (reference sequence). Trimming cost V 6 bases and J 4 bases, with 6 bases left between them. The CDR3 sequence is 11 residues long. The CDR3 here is CASSPGTEAFF. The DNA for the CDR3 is TGTGCCAGCAGTCCAGGCACTGAAGCTTTCTTT. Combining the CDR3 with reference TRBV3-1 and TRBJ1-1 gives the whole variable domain DTAVSQTPKYLVTQMGNDKSIKCEQNLGHDTMYWYKQDSKKFLKIMFSYNNKELIINETVPNRFSPKSPDKAHLNLHINSLELGDSAVYFCASSPGTEAFFGQGTRLTVV.

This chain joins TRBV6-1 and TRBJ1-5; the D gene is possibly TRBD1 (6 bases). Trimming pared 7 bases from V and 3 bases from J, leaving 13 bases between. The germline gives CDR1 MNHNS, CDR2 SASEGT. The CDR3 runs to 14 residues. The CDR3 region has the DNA TGTGCCAGCAAAAAGGGACACTACAATCAGCCCCAGCATTTT. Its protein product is CASKKGHYNQPQHF.

The CDR3 loop is CASSVTTRGYTF. CDR3 nucleotides: TGTGCCAGCAGCGTAACTACCCGCGGCTACACCTTC. The genes are TRBV9 and TRBJ1-2, with D unclear. CDR1 and CDR2 (germline): SGDLS, YYNGEE. The CDR3 has 12 residues. Trimming left V 1 base short and J 8 bases short, with 9 bases between.

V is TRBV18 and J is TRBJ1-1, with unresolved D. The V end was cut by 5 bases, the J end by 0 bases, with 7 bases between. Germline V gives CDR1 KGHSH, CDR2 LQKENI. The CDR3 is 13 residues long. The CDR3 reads CASSGNLNTEAFF. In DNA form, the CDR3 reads TGTGCCAGCTCAGGGAACTTGAACACTGAAGCTTTCTTT.

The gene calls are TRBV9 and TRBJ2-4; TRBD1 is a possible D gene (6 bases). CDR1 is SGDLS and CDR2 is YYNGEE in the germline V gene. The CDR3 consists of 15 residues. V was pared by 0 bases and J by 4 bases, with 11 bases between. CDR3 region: CASSVAPGQKNIQYF. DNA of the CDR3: TGTGCCAGCAGCGTAGCTCCTGGACAGAAAAACATTCAGTACTTC.

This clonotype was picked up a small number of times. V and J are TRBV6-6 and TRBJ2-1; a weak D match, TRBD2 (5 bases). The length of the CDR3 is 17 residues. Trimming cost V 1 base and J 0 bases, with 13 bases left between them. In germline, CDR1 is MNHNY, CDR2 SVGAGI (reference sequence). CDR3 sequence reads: CASSYLGTTSSYNEQFF. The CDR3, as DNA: TGTGCCAGCAGTTACTTAGGCACTACTAGCTCCTACAATGAGCAGTTCTTC.

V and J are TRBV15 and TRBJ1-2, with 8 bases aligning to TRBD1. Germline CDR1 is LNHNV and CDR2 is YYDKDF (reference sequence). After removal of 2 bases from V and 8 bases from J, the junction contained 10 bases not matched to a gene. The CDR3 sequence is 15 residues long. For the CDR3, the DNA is TGTGCCACCAGCAGACGCGGACAGGGTGAAGGGGGCTACACCTTC. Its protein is CATSRRGQGEGGYTF.

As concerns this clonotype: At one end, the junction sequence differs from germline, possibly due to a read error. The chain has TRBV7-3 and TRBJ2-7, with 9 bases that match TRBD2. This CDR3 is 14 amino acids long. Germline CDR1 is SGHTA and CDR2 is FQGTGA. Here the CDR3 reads CASSARLAAYEQYF. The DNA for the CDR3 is TGCGCCAGCAGCGCCCGACTAGCGGCCTACGAGCAGTACTTC.

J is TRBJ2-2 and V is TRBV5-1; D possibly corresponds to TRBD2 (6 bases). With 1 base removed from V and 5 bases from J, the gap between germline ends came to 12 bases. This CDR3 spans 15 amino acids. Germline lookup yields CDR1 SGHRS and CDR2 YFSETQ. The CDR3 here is CASSLSEGQTGELFF. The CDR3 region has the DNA TGCGCCAGCAGCTTGTCGGAGGGCCAAACCGGGGAGCTGTTTTTT.